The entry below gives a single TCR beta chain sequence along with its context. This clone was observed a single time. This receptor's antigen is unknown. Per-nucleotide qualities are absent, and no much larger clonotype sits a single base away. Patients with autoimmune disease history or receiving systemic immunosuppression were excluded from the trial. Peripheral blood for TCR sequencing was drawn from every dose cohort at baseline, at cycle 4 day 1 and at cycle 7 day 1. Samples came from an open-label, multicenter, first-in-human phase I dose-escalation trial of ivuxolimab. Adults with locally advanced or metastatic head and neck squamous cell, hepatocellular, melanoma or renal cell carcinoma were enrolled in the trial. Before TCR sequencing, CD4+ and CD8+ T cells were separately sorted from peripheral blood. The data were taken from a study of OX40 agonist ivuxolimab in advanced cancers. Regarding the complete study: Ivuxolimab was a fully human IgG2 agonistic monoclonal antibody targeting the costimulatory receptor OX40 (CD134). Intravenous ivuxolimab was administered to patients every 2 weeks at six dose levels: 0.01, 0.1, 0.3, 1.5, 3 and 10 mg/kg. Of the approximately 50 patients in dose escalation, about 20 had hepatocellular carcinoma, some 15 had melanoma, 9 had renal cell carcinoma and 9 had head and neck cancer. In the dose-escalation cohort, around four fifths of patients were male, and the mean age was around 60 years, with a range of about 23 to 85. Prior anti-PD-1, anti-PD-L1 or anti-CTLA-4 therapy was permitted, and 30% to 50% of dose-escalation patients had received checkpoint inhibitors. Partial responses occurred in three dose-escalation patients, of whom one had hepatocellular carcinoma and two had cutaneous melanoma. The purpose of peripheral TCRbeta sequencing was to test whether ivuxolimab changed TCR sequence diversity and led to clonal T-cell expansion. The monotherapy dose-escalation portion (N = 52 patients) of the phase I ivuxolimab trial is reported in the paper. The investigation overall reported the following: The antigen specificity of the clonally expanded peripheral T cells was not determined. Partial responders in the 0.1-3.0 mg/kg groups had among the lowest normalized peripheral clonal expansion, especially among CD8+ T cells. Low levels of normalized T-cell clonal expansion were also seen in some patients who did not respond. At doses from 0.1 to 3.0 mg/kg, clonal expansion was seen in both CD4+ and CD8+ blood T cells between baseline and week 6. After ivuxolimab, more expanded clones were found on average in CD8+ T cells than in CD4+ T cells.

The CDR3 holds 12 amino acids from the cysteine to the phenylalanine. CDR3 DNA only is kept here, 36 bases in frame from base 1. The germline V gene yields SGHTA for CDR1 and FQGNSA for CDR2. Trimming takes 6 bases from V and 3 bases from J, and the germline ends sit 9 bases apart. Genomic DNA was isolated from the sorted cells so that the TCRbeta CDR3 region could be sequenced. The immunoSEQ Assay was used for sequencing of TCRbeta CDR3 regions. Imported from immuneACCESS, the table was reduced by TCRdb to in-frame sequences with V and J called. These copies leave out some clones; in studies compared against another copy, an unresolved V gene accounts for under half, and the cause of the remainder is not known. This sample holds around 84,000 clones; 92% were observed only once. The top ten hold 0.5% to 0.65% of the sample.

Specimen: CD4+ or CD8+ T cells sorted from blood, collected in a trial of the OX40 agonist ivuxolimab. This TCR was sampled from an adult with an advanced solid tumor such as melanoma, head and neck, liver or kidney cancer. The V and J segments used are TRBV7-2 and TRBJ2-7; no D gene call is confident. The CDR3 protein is CASSQSNYEQYF. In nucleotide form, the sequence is TGTGCCAGCAGTCAATCCAACTACGAGCAGTACTTC.